This paragraph covers one T cell receptor beta chain sequence. The CDR3 has 15 residues. The V and J ends lost 3 bases and 3 bases, in that order; junction bases with no gene match: 7. Germline assignment: CDR1 SGHRS and CDR2 YFSETQ. This PCR relied on a set of 60 Vbeta primers and 13 Jbeta primers. TCRdb's copy holds only in-frame clones and misses some; the assay was immunoSEQ multiplex PCR. The table lists some 50,000 clones, roughly 72% of them singletons. This entry comes from a study of cytomegalovirus exposure and HLA in healthy donors. This TCR was recovered from a woman between 50 and 59 years old in good health and CMV-seropositive. Sequencing was performed on PBMCs. The chain carries TRBV5-1 and TRBJ2-5, with 8 bases that match TRBD2. The CDR3 sequence is CASSSSPAGEETQYF. CDR3 DNA: TGCGCCAGCAGCTCTTCCCCAGCGGGGGAAGAGACCCAGTACTTC.